A single count supports the clone carrying this TCR beta chain. The CDR3 has 13 residues. V was cut by 7 bases and J by 7 bases, with 17 bases left in between. Germline CDR1 SGHRS, CDR2 YFSETQ. This specimen belongs to a study of blood T cell repertoires in COVID-19. Assay used: immunoSEQ multiplex PCR; TCRdb lists only in-frame clones, some missing. The table shows 150,000 to 200,000 clones, with around 79% occurring only once. This chain uses TRBV5-1 with TRBJ2-5, with a weak D call TRBD1 (6 bases). The origin of this receptor is a woman between 40 and 50 years old with COVID-19, enrolled during active disease. The sample taken for sequencing was peripheral blood. The CDR3 DNA reads TGCGCCAGCGGGACCACAGGGTCCGGGACCCAGTACTTC. It translates to CASGTTGSGTQYF.